This entry describes one TCR beta chain. Antigen: not known. The data derive from a study of CD8 T cells in ankylosing spondylitis. Study results and caveats: Made up of about eight highly homologous variants, a TCR beta motif appeared characteristic of ankylosing spondylitis blood.

V lost 2 bases and J 2 bases, leaving 11 bases between the germline ends. The V gene's germline CDR1 is MNHEY and CDR2 SMNVEV (reference sequence). The CDR3 covers 15 residues. Preparation of TCR beta libraries was done by quantitative 5'-RACE with molecular barcodes. MiXCR, run by TCRdb on the 5' RACE reads, gives a single entry per CDR3 protein. The table shows 700,000 or so distinct CDR3 sequences, with roughly 20% occurring only once. The origin of this receptor is a male donor with ankylosing spondylitis. The chain uses TRBV27 and TRBJ2-3; TRBD2 might be the D (5 bases). What was sequenced was blood, either unsorted or a sorted T cell fraction (not recorded which). The CDR3 region has the DNA TGTGCCAGCAGTTTAAAAGGACTGCCCACAGATACGCAGTATTTT. Its translation: CASSLKGLPTDTQYF.